This T cell receptor beta chain was retrieved from a study of blood T cell repertoires in COVID-19. About the research overall: Sample material is recorded as cDNA or gDNA derived from T cells, B-cell-depleted T cells, or PBMCs.

Using immunoSEQ multiplex PCR, the repertoire was profiled, and TCRdb retains in-frame clones only, with some absent. This repertoire shows about 200,000 clones, around nine tenths found once; its top ten account for 18%. Trimming removed 1 base from V and 4 bases from J; junction bases left unmatched: 5. The CDR3 has 16 amino acids. The V gene's germline CDR1 is SGHNT and CDR2 YYREEE (reference sequence). The chain recombines TRBV5-4 with TRBJ2-2; the match to TRBD1 covers 9 bases. This clonotype was obtained from a man aged 50 to 59 with COVID-19, enrolled during active disease. The material sequenced was peripheral blood. The CDR3 coding sequence is TGTGCCAGCAGCTTGAATTGGGACAGGGCCACCGGGGAGCTGTTTTTT. Encoded protein: CASSLNWDRATGELFF. Variable domain in full (rest from reference TRBV5-4 and TRBJ2-2): ETGVTQSPTHLIKTRGQQVTLRCSSQSGHNTVSWYQQALGQGPQFIFQYYREEENGRGNFPPRFSGLQFPNYSSELNVNALELDDSALYLCASSLNWDRATGELFFGEGSRLTVL.